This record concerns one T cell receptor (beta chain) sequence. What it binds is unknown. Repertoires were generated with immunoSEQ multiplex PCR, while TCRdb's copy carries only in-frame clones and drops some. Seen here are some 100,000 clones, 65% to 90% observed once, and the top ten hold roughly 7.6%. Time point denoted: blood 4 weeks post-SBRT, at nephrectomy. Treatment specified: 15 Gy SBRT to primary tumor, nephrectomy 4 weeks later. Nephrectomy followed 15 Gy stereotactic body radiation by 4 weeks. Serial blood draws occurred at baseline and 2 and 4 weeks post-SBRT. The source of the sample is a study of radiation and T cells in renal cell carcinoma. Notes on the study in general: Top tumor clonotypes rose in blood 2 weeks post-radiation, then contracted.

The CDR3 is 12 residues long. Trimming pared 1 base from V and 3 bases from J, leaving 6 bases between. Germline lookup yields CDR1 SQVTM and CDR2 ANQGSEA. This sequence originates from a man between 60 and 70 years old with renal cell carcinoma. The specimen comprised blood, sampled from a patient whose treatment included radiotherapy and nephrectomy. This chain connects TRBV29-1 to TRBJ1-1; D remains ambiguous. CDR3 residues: CSVEGHDTEAFF. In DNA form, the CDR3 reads TGCAGCGTTGAAGGTCATGACACTGAAGCTTTCTTT.